The rows below give T cell receptor beta chains drawn from one sample of a study of CD8+CD57+ T cells in acquired aplastic anemia. TCRdb reanalysed the reads using MiXCR and keeps one entry per CDR3 protein. This table holds over 150,000 distinct CDR3 sequences, over 70% found once. The sequenced material came from sorted CD4+, CD8+, or CD8+CD57+ T cells (not recorded which) from PBMCs. Receptors originate from a human donor with aplastic anemia. Each CDR3 is given with its conserved first and last residue. D genes are given only for firm matches. Not every row has a clone size; where given, it reads once, few, many or a size class.

V	size	J	D	DNA	CDR3
TRBV2	once	TRBJ2-7	TRBD1	TGTGCCAGCAGACCCCCCGGGACAGGGAACTACGAGCAGTACTTC	CASRPPGTGNYEQYF
TRBV4-3	.	TRBJ2-3	.	TGCGCCAGCAGCCAAGATCGCCTAAGATTAGGGGGGGATACGCAGTATTTT	CASSQDRLRLGGDTQYF
TRBV20-1	once	TRBJ1-6	.	TGCAGTGCCCCGAATCGGAATTCACCCCTCCACTTT	CSAPNRNSPLHF
TRBV7-2	.	TRBJ2-5	.	TGTGCCAGCAGCTTTAGCAGGGAAAAGCAAGAGACCCAGTACTTC	CASSFSREKQETQYF
TRBV4-2	.	TRBJ1-2	.	TGTGCCAGCAGCCAAGGCACTAGAGAGGGCTACACCTTC	CASSQGTREGYTF
TRBV10-3	.	TRBJ1-6	TRBD1	TGTGCCATCAGTGAGTCGACAGGGCTGAGCTCCTATAATTCACCCCTCCACTTT	CAISESTGLSSYNSPLHF
TRBV20-1	.	TRBJ1-5	TRBD1	TGCAGTGCCCCGACAGGGTTTAGGGATCAGCCCCAGCATTTT	CSAPTGFRDQPQHF
TRBV12-3/TRBV12-4	.	TRBJ2-5	.	TGTGCCAGCAACGGACAGCTCCAAGAGACCCAGTACTTC	CASNGQLQETQYF
TRBV20-1	.	TRBJ2-7	.	TGCAGTGCTAGAGCCTTGAACGCGGGGCGCTCCTACGAGCAGTACTTC	CSARALNAGRSYEQYF
TRBV20-1	.	TRBJ2-2	.	TGCAGTGAGTCCAGGCTCCACACCGGGGAGCTGTTTTTT	CSESRLHTGELFF
TRBV2	.	TRBJ2-7	TRBD2	TGTGCCAGCAGTGAACAGGCTGGGAGGGGCAAGCAGTACTTC	CASSEQAGRGKQYF
TRBV19	few	TRBJ2-7	TRBD1	TGTGCCAGTAGGAGGACAGGGACCTACGAGCAGTACTTC	CASRRTGTYEQYF
TRBV2	.	TRBJ1-1	TRBD1	TGTGCCAGCAGTGAAGTAGGGACAGGGGTGAACACTGAAGCTTTCTTT	CASSEVGTGVNTEAFF
TRBV7-6	.	TRBJ2-5	TRBD1	TGTGCCAGCTCGACAGGGAACCAAGAGACCCAGTACTTC	CASSTGNQETQYF
TRBV6-1	.	TRBJ2-1	TRBD1	TGTGCCAGCAGGGACTGGACAGGGGGACATGAGCAGTTCTTC	CASRDWTGGHEQFF
TRBV15	few	TRBJ2-7	.	TGTGCCACCAGCAGAGATAATACCAGGCCCGACGAGCAGTACTTC	CATSRDNTRPDEQYF
TRBV20-1	.	TRBJ2-5	TRBD2	TGCAGTGCACGTTCGACTAGCGGGGGCGAGGGGACCCAGTACTTC	CSARSTSGGEGTQYF
TRBV6-4	.	TRBJ2-2	.	TGTGCCAGCAGTGACTCGGCAGGTGACACCGGGGAGCTGTTTTTT	CASSDSAGDTGELFF
TRBV25-1	.	TRBJ1-6	TRBD1	TGTGCCAGCAGTGGATTACGGGACAGGGAATCACCCCTCCACTTT	CASSGLRDRESPLHF
TRBV25-1	.	TRBJ2-7	.	TGTGCCAGCAGCCAGTTGGGTTCGGGCGAGCAGTACTTC	CASSQLGSGEQYF
TRBV7-2	.	TRBJ2-1	.	TGTGCCAGCAGCTCCTCCTCAGACTACAATGAGCAGTTCTTC	CASSSSSDYNEQFF
TRBV7-3	.	TRBJ2-7	.	TGTGCCAGCAGCTTAACCCCGGGACCCCTCTACGAGCAGTACTTC	CASSLTPGPLYEQYF
TRBV6-2/TRBV6-3	.	TRBJ1-6	.	TGTGCCAGCAGCTTACAAGGACTTAGCTCCTATAATTCACCCCTCCACTTT	CASSLQGLSSYNSPLHF